This T cell receptor beta chain was observed in a study of OX40 agonist ivuxolimab in advanced cancers. Study as a whole: Earlier anti-PD-1, anti-PD-L1 or anti-CTLA-4 therapy was permitted; 35% to 50% had received some.

Repertoires were generated with immunoSEQ multiplex PCR, while TCRdb's copy carries only in-frame clones and drops some. The table includes around 65,000 clones, approximately 90% detected once. As for this clone: No antigen is known for it.

The study's findings and limits: Clonal expansion from baseline to week 6 occurred in both CD4+ and CD8+ T cells. Mean expanded clone counts were higher in CD8+ than CD4+ T cells.

The sampling schedule covered blood at baseline, cycle 4 day 1, and cycle 7 day 1. Germline loops: CDR1 LNHDA, CDR2 SQIVND (reference sequence). The CDR3 contains 13 residues. The V segment lost 10 bases and the J segment 6 bases; nucleotides outside the gene matches: 5. The TCR sequence derives from an adult with an advanced solid tumor such as melanoma, head and neck, liver or kidney cancer. This chain uses TRBV19 with TRBJ2-2, with TRBD1 matching 10 bases. Specimen: CD4+ or CD8+ T cells sorted from blood, collected in a trial of the OX40 agonist ivuxolimab. The CDR3 loop reads CATSTGGPGELFF. The CDR3 DNA reads as TGTGCCACCTCGACAGGGGGCCCCGGGGAGCTGTTTTTT.